This TCR beta chain was observed in a study of blood T cell repertoires in COVID-19. Study summary: Samples of COVID-19 (acute and convalescent) were obtained from the United States, Italy and Spain. The cDNA or gDNA used as material had been derived from T cells, B-cell-depleted T cells, or PBMCs.

As originally analysed: Estimates of nucleated cell counts were drawn from the amplification of reference gene primers. Sequencing used immunoSEQ multiplex PCR; TCRdb keeps in-frame clones, though not all of them. From that table come the V and J calls and clone size; the DNA was used to work out D and trimming. The sample carries tens of thousands of clones, around nine tenths recorded once. V was clipped by 0 bases and J by 1 base; unmatched bases: 7. The CDR3 contains 16 residues. CDR1 and CDR2 (germline): SGHNT, YYREEE (reference sequence). The rearrangement uses TRBV5-4 and TRBJ2-7; 7 bases are shared with TRBD1. The sequenced sample consisted of peripheral blood. The origin of this receptor is a man older than 75 with active or convalescent COVID-19. CDR3 bases: TGTGCCAGCAGCTTGGAACTCGGGACAGCGTCCTACGAGCAGTACTTC. Its protein is CASSLELGTASYEQYF.